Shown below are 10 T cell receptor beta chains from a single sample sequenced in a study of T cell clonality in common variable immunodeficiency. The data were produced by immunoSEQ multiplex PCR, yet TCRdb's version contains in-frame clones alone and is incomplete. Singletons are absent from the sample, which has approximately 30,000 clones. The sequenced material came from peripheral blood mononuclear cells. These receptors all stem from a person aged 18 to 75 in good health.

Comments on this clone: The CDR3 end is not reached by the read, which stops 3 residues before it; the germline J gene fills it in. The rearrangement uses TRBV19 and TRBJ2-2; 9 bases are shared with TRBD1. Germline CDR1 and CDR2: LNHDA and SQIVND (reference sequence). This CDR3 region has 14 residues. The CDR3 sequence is CASATGTGFEKLFF. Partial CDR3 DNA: TGTGCCAGTGCAACCGGGACAGGGTTTGAAAAG. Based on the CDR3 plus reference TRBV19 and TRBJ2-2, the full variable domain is DGGITQSPKYLFRKEGQNVTLSCEQNLNHDAMYWYRQDPGQGLRLIYYSQIVNDFQKGDIAEGYSVSREKKESFPLTVTSAQKNPTAFYLCASATGTGFEKLFFGEGSRLTVL.

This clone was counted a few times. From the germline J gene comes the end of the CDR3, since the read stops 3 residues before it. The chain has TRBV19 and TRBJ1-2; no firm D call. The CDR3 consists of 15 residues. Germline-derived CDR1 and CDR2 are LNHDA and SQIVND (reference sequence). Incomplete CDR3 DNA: TGTGCCAGTAGTATAAGGCTAGCGGGATCCGATGAC. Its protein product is CASSIRLAGSDD. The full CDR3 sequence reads CASSIRLAGSDDYTF.

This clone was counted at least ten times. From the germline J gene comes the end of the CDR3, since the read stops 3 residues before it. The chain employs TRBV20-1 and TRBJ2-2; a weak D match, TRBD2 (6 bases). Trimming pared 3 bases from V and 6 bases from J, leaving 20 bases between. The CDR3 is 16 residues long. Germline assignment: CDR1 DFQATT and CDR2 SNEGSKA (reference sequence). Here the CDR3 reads CSARNSSRRVPGELFF. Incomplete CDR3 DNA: TGCAGTGCTAGGAACTCCAGCCGGAGGGTACCCGGGGAG.

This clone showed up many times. This CDR3 is CASSEQGVPYEQYF. The sequenced CDR3 bases are TGTGCCAGCAGCGAACAGGGGGTTCCCTACGAG. The chain joins TRBV9 to TRBJ2-7, with TRBD1 identical over 8 bases. The CDR3 end is not reached by the read, which stops 3 residues before it; the germline J gene fills it in. This CDR3 spans 14 amino acids. The V and J ends lost 3 bases and 2 bases, in that order; junction bases with no gene match: 4. Germline CDR1 reads SGDLS; CDR2 reads YYNGEE.

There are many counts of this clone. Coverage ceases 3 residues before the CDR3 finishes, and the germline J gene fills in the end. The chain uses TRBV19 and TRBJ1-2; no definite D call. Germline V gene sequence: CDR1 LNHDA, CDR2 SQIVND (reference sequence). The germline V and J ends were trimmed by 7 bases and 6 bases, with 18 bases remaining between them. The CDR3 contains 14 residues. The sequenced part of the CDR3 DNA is TGTGCCAGTAACCCCAGACCTCCGGGGAATGGC. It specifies CASNPRPPGNG. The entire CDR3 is CASNPRPPGNGYTF. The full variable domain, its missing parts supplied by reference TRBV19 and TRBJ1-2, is DGGITQSPKYLFRKEGQNVTLSCEQNLNHDAMYWYRQDPGQGLRLIYYSQIVNDFQKGDIAEGYSVSREKKESFPLTVTSAQKNPTAFYLCASNPRPPGNGYTFGSGTRLTVV.

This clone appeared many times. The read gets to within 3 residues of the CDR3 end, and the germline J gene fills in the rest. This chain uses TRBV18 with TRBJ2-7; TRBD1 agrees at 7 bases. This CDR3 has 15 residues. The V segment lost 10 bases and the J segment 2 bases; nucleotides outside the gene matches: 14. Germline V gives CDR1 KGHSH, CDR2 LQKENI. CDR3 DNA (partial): TGTGCCACTACGAAGGGGCTGACAGGGACCTACGAG. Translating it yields CATTKGLTGTYE. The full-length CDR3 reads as CATTKGLTGTYEQYF.

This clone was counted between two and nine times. The CDR3 sequence: CASSFAGYNDYTF. Incomplete CDR3 DNA: TGTGCCAGCAGCTTCGCGGGATACAATGAC. The chain has TRBV7-2 and TRBJ1-2; D is uncertain. The missing CDR3 end, 3 residues past where the read stops, is filled in from the germline J gene. This CDR3 contains 13 residues. Germline CDR1 reads SGHTA; CDR2 reads FQGNSA.

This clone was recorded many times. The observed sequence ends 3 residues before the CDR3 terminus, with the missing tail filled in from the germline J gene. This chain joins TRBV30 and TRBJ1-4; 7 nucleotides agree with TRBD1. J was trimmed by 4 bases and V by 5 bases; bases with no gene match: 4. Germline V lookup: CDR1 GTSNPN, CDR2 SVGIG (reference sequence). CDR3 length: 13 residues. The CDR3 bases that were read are TGTGCCTGGGGGGGACAGATTAATGAAAAA. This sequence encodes CAWGGQINEK. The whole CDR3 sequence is CAWGGQINEKLFF. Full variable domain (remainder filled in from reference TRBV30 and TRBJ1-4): SQTIHQWPATLVQPVGSPLSLECTVEGTSNPNLYWYRQAAGRGLQLLFYSVGIGQISSEVPQNLSASRPQDRQFILSSKKLLLSDSGFYLCAWGGQINEKLFFGSGTQLSVL.

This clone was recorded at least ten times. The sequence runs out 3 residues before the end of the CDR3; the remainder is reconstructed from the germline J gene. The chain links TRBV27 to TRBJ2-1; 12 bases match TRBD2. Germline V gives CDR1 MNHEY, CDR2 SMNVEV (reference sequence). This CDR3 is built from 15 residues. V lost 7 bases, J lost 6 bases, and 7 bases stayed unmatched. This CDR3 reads CASMLTSGGTNEQFF. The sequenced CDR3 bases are TGTGCCAGCATGCTGACTAGCGGGGGAACCAATGAG.

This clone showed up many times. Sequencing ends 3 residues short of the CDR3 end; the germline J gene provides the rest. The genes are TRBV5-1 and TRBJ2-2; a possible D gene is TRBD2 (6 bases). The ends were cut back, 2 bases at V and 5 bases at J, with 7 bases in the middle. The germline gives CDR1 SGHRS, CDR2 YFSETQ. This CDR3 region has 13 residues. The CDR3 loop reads CASSFGTTGELFF. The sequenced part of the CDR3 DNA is TGCGCCAGCAGCTTCGGGACTACCGGGGAG. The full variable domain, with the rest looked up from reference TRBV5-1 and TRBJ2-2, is KAGVTQTPRYLIKTRGQQVTLSCSPISGHRSVSWYQQTPGQGLQFLFEYFSETQRNKGNFPGRFSGRQFSNSRSEMNVSTLELGDSALYLCASSFGTTGELFFGEGSRLTVL.